This is a list of T cell receptor beta chains from one sample in a study of neurological immune-mediated disorders. TCRdb reprocessed the 5' RACE reads with MiXCR, giving one entry per CDR3 protein. Of approximately 84,000 distinct CDR3 sequences listed, roughly 4.5% were seen once; the top ten hold more than 5%. Sequenced material: PBMCs. These receptors were collected from a woman in her sixties or seventies with multiple sclerosis. The CDR3 runs from the conserved cysteine through the conserved F or W. A D gene is named only where the DNA matches it firmly. The listing skips clone size in some rows; elsewhere it reads once, few, many or a size class.

clone_size: many; d_call: -; j_call: TRBJ2-3; v_call: TRBV6-6; cdr3_nt: TGTGCCAGCAGTACGGGGGGCCGTGGAGATACGCAGTATTTT; cdr3_aa: CASSTGGRGDTQYF
clone_size: once; d_call: -; j_call: TRBJ2-7; v_call: TRBV12-3/TRBV12-4; cdr3_nt: TGTGCCAGCAGTTGGGGCCGGCGGGGAGTTGCTACGGATCGGTACTTC; cdr3_aa: CASSWGRRGVATDRYF
clone_size: many; d_call: TRBD1; j_call: TRBJ1-2; v_call: TRBV4-1; cdr3_nt: TGCGCCAGCAGCCACCCGGACAGGCTCGCGGGCTACACCTTC; cdr3_aa: CASSHPDRLAGYTF
clone_size: many; d_call: -; j_call: TRBJ1-1; v_call: TRBV5-1; cdr3_nt: TGCGCCAGCAGCTTGGCCTCCAGGGCGAAGACGGCTTTCTTT; cdr3_aa: CASSLASRAKTAFF
clone_size: many; d_call: -; j_call: TRBJ2-1; v_call: TRBV18; cdr3_nt: TGTGCCAGCTCACCAGTGACAGTGGGATGGGAGCAGTTCTTC; cdr3_aa: CASSPVTVGWEQFF
clone_size: many; d_call: TRBD2; j_call: TRBJ2-1; v_call: TRBV20-1; cdr3_nt: TGCAGTGCCTTTACTAGCGGGGGCGCCGACAATGAGCAGTTCTTC; cdr3_aa: CSAFTSGGADNEQFF
clone_size: many; d_call: TRBD2; j_call: TRBJ2-2; v_call: TRBV6-6; cdr3_nt: TGTGCCAGCAGTGAGTCTAGCGGCTGGGGCATCGGGGAGCTGTTTTTT; cdr3_aa: CASSESSGWGIGELFF
clone_size: many; d_call: -; j_call: TRBJ2-5; v_call: TRBV12-3/TRBV12-4; cdr3_nt: TGTGCCAGCAGTTTTAGGGTCTCAGAGACCCAGTACTTC; cdr3_aa: CASSFRVSETQYF
clone_size: many; d_call: -; j_call: TRBJ1-2; v_call: TRBV7-8; cdr3_nt: TGTGCCAGCAGCATTCAGGGTGGGGGGGGCTACACCTTC; cdr3_aa: CASSIQGGGGYTF
clone_size: many; d_call: -; j_call: TRBJ2-7; v_call: TRBV20-1; cdr3_nt: TGCAGTGCTACCCCAGGGGCGAGGGGCGAGCAGTACTTC; cdr3_aa: CSATPGARGEQYF
clone_size: many; d_call: -; j_call: TRBJ1-4; v_call: TRBV5-1; cdr3_nt: TGCGCCAGTGGGGACCACAAAAATGAAAAACTGTTTTTT; cdr3_aa: CASGDHKNEKLFF
clone_size: many; d_call: -; j_call: TRBJ2-3; v_call: TRBV6-6; cdr3_nt: TGTGCCAGCAGTTACGGGATGAGGGAAGATACGCAGTATTTT; cdr3_aa: CASSYGMREDTQYF
clone_size: -; d_call: -; j_call: TRBJ2-2; v_call: TRBV7-6; cdr3_nt: TGTGCCAGCAGCCACGGACAGCCCCTGAACACCGGGGAGCTGTTTTTT; cdr3_aa: CASSHGQPLNTGELFF
clone_size: many; d_call: -; j_call: TRBJ1-2; v_call: TRBV4-2; cdr3_nt: TGTGCCAGCAGCCAAGCTGAGTTTAGCGGCTACACCTTC; cdr3_aa: CASSQAEFSGYTF
clone_size: many; d_call: TRBD1; j_call: TRBJ1-5; v_call: TRBV5-6; cdr3_nt: TGTGCCAGCAGCTACCGGACAGGAACGGGCAATCAGCCCCAGCATTTT; cdr3_aa: CASSYRTGTGNQPQHF
clone_size: many; d_call: TRBD1; j_call: TRBJ1-6; v_call: TRBV12-3/TRBV12-4; cdr3_nt: TGTGCCAGCACCTACGATGACAGGGCTCGGTCACCCCTCCACTTT; cdr3_aa: CASTYDDRARSPLHF
clone_size: many; d_call: -; j_call: TRBJ1-1; v_call: TRBV6-6; cdr3_nt: TGTGCCAGCAGCCCACGGGTGAGCAGGGAGAATACTGAAGCTTTCTTT; cdr3_aa: CASSPRVSRENTEAFF
clone_size: many; d_call: TRBD2; j_call: TRBJ2-5; v_call: TRBV5-6; cdr3_nt: TGTGCCAGCAGCCCCCTAGCGGGGAGAGAGACCCAGTACTTC; cdr3_aa: CASSPLAGRETQYF
clone_size: many; d_call: TRBD1; j_call: TRBJ1-5; v_call: TRBV5-4; cdr3_nt: TGTGCCAGCAGCCAACAGGGGTCCAGTCAGCCCCAGCATTTT; cdr3_aa: CASSQQGSSQPQHF
clone_size: many; d_call: -; j_call: TRBJ2-3; v_call: TRBV7-9; cdr3_nt: TGTGCCAGCAGCTTAGCGGCAGGGGGGATGACAGATACGCAGTATTTT; cdr3_aa: CASSLAAGGMTDTQYF
clone_size: many; d_call: -; j_call: TRBJ2-7; v_call: TRBV7-2; cdr3_nt: TGTGCCAGCAGCTTAGCTCCAGGAGGACACTTAGCCTACGAGCAGTACTTC; cdr3_aa: CASSLAPGGHLAYEQYF
clone_size: many; d_call: -; j_call: TRBJ2-7; v_call: TRBV20-1; cdr3_nt: TGCAGTGCTAGGGACGGTGGGGCCTACGAGCAGTACTTC; cdr3_aa: CSARDGGAYEQYF
clone_size: many; d_call: -; j_call: TRBJ1-2; v_call: TRBV28; cdr3_nt: TGTGCCAGCAGTTCCCCCACTGGGGGCTACACCTTC; cdr3_aa: CASSSPTGGYTF
clone_size: many; d_call: -; j_call: TRBJ2-7; v_call: TRBV5-1; cdr3_nt: TGCGCCAGCAGCTTGTTTACGGGGGACTACGAGCAGTACTTC; cdr3_aa: CASSLFTGDYEQYF
clone_size: -; d_call: -; j_call: TRBJ2-5; v_call: TRBV12-3/TRBV12-4; cdr3_nt: TGTGCCAGCAGTTTACGGGGCAGTCAAGATACCCAGTACTTC; cdr3_aa: CASSLRGSQDTQYF
clone_size: many; d_call: -; j_call: TRBJ2-2; v_call: TRBV5-1; cdr3_nt: TGCGCCAGCAACCCCGGGACGACGAACACCGGGGAGCTGTTTTTT; cdr3_aa: CASNPGTTNTGELFF
clone_size: many; d_call: -; j_call: TRBJ1-2; v_call: TRBV3-1; cdr3_nt: TGTGCCAGCAGCCAAGATACAGCCTATGGCTACACCTTC; cdr3_aa: CASSQDTAYGYTF
clone_size: many; d_call: TRBD1; j_call: TRBJ2-3; v_call: TRBV5-1; cdr3_nt: TGCGCCAGCAGCACCCGGGACAGGCAAGATACGCAGTATTTT; cdr3_aa: CASSTRDRQDTQYF
clone_size: many; d_call: -; j_call: TRBJ2-5; v_call: TRBV12-3/TRBV12-4; cdr3_nt: TGTGCCAGCACCTTAAACACGGGTTTCGAGACCCAGTACTTC; cdr3_aa: CASTLNTGFETQYF
clone_size: many; d_call: TRBD1; j_call: TRBJ1-2; v_call: TRBV10-3; cdr3_nt: TGTGCCATCAGTGAGCCCAGGGGGGTCTATGGCTACACCTTC; cdr3_aa: CAISEPRGVYGYTF
clone_size: many; d_call: -; j_call: TRBJ2-1; v_call: TRBV9; cdr3_nt: TGTGCCAGCAGCCCCGGGTCCTACAATGAGCAGTTCTTC; cdr3_aa: CASSPGSYNEQFF
clone_size: many; d_call: -; j_call: TRBJ2-1; v_call: TRBV5-6; cdr3_nt: TGTGCCAGCAGCTTAGACTTGGGGGCCAAGGAAAATGAGCAGTTCTTC; cdr3_aa: CASSLDLGAKENEQFF
clone_size: many; d_call: TRBD1; j_call: TRBJ1-2; v_call: TRBV5-7; cdr3_nt: TGTGCCAGCAGCTCCCGGGACAGGGGACACTATGGCTACACCTTC; cdr3_aa: CASSSRDRGHYGYTF
clone_size: many; d_call: TRBD2; j_call: TRBJ2-5; v_call: TRBV2; cdr3_nt: TGTGCCAGCAGTTCTAGCGGGTTAAGGGGAGAGACCCAGTACTTC; cdr3_aa: CASSSSGLRGETQYF
clone_size: few; d_call: TRBD1; j_call: TRBJ1-1; v_call: TRBV10-1; cdr3_nt: TGCGCCAGCAGTGACCCTTACGGACAGGGAGGGACTGAAGCTTTCTTT; cdr3_aa: CASSDPYGQGGTEAFF
clone_size: few; d_call: TRBD1; j_call: TRBJ2-7; v_call: TRBV7-8; cdr3_nt: TGTGCCAGCAGCTTAGTTCTGCAGGGGGCCTACGAGCAGTACTTC; cdr3_aa: CASSLVLQGAYEQYF
clone_size: many; d_call: TRBD1; j_call: TRBJ2-3; v_call: TRBV5-1; cdr3_nt: TGCGCCAGCAGCTTGTGGGGGACAGGGAGAGATACGCAGTATTTT; cdr3_aa: CASSLWGTGRDTQYF
clone_size: many; d_call: -; j_call: TRBJ1-1; v_call: TRBV20-1; cdr3_nt: TGCAGTGCCTCCCGGGGGGGGCTGAACACTGAAGCTTTCTTT; cdr3_aa: CSASRGGLNTEAFF
clone_size: many; d_call: -; j_call: TRBJ1-2; v_call: TRBV25-1; cdr3_nt: TGTGCCAGCTCCCCGACGAGGGCCGAAGGCTACACCTTC; cdr3_aa: CASSPTRAEGYTF
clone_size: many; d_call: -; j_call: TRBJ2-1; v_call: TRBV9; cdr3_nt: TGTGCCAGCAGCGTAGCGAAGGCACTAAGCTCCTACAATGAGCAGTTCTTC; cdr3_aa: CASSVAKALSSYNEQFF
clone_size: few; d_call: -; j_call: TRBJ2-3; v_call: TRBV15; cdr3_nt: TGTGCCACCAGCCCACCAGGGACAGATACGCAGTATTTT; cdr3_aa: CATSPPGTDTQYF
clone_size: many; d_call: -; j_call: TRBJ2-5; v_call: TRBV5-5; cdr3_nt: TGTGCCAGCAGCTTGAGGGGGGAAGAGACCCAGTACTTC; cdr3_aa: CASSLRGEETQYF
clone_size: many; d_call: -; j_call: TRBJ1-2; v_call: TRBV5-1; cdr3_nt: TGCGCCAGCAGCAAGGACAGTTGGAGCTACACCTTC; cdr3_aa: CASSKDSWSYTF
clone_size: many; d_call: -; j_call: TRBJ2-5; v_call: TRBV7-2; cdr3_nt: TGTGCCAGCAGCCAGGCTGGACCAAAAAAGACCCAGTACTTC; cdr3_aa: CASSQAGPKKTQYF
clone_size: many; d_call: -; j_call: TRBJ2-6; v_call: TRBV6-1; cdr3_nt: TGTGCCAGCACCCTTTCTGGGGCCAACGTCCTGACTTTC; cdr3_aa: CASTLSGANVLTF
clone_size: many; d_call: TRBD1; j_call: TRBJ1-5; v_call: TRBV20-1; cdr3_nt: TGCAGTGTAGTGACAGGGGAGAATCAGCCCCAGCATTTT; cdr3_aa: CSVVTGENQPQHF